Below, 5 T cell receptor beta chains from the same sample are listed, as sequenced in a study of control samples from healthy donors and cancer patients. Sequencing used immunoSEQ multiplex PCR; TCRdb keeps in-frame clones, though not all of them. The repertoire consists of about 120,000 clones, with roughly 84% occurring once and the leading ten covering around 9%. Specimen: blood. These receptors originate from a man between 35 and 55 years old in good health.

This clone has a handful of counts. The V call is TRBV9, the J call TRBJ2-2, with TRBD1 identical over 9 bases. From germline, CDR1 is SGDLS and CDR2 YYNGEE. The CDR3 totals 15 residues. Losses at the gene ends were 3 bases for V and 6 bases for J; bases not matched to a gene: 6. In DNA form, the CDR3 reads TGTGCCAGCAGCGACGGGACAGGGATCGCCGGGGAGCTGTTTTTT. Its translation is CASSDGTGIAGELFF. Full variable domain (outside the CDR3, taken from reference TRBV9 and TRBJ2-2): DSGVTQTPKHLITATGQRVTLRCSPRSGDLSVYWYQQSLDQGLQFLIQYYNGEERAKGNILERFSAQQFPDLHSELNLSSLELGDSALYFCASSDGTGIAGELFFGEGSRLTVL.

The rearrangement joins TRBV6-2 or TRBV6-3 to TRBJ2-2; perhaps TRBD1 as D (5 bases). This CDR3 region has 18 residues. Between the trimmed V and J ends, which lost 2 bases and 2 bases, there was a span of 18 bases. Germline V gene sequence: CDR1 MNHEY, CDR2 SVGEGT. The CDR3 DNA reads as TGTGCCAGCAGTTACCCCCGAGAAGGGGCGATAAACACCGGGGAGCTGTTTTTT. It specifies CASSYPREGAINTGELFF.

J is TRBJ2-1 and V is TRBV10-1; 9 bases are a match to TRBD2. This CDR3 region has 15 residues. Germline V lookup: CDR1 WNHNN, CDR2 SYGVQD (reference sequence). The J segment lost 5 bases and the V segment lost 2 bases, leaving 4 bases of the junction unmatched. CDR3 region: CASSELSGGDNEQFF. The CDR3 DNA sequence: TGCGCCAGCAGTGAGCTTAGCGGGGGTGACAATGAGCAGTTCTTC.

Regarding this clone: One end of the junction varies from germline; a read error may be responsible. The V gene is TRBV29-1, the J gene TRBJ1-2; tentative D call: TRBD1 (5 bases). The CDR3 loop spans 16 amino acids. Germline V lookup: CDR1 SQVTM, CDR2 ANQGSEA. CDR3 amino acids: CGVEDWGTAYNSGYTF. The CDR3 DNA reads as TGCGGCGTTGAAGATTGGGGCACAGCCTACAACTCTGGCTACACCTTC. Combining the CDR3 with reference TRBV29-1 and TRBJ1-2 gives the whole variable domain SAVISQKPSRDICQRGTSLTIQCQVDSQVTMMFWYRQQPGQSLTLIATANQGSEATYESGFVIDKFPISRPNLTFSTLTVSNMSPEDSSIYLCGVEDWGTAYNSGYTFGSGTRLTVV.

This clone was picked up one time. The chain couples TRBV6-5 to TRBJ1-1; D call uncertain. Trimming pared 7 bases from V and 1 base from J, leaving 7 bases between. This CDR3 comprises 12 residues. Germline loops: CDR1 MNHEY, CDR2 SVGAGI. The CDR3: CASIGGNTEAFF. The CDR3 nucleotides are TGTGCCAGCATAGGAGGGAACACTGAAGCTTTCTTT.